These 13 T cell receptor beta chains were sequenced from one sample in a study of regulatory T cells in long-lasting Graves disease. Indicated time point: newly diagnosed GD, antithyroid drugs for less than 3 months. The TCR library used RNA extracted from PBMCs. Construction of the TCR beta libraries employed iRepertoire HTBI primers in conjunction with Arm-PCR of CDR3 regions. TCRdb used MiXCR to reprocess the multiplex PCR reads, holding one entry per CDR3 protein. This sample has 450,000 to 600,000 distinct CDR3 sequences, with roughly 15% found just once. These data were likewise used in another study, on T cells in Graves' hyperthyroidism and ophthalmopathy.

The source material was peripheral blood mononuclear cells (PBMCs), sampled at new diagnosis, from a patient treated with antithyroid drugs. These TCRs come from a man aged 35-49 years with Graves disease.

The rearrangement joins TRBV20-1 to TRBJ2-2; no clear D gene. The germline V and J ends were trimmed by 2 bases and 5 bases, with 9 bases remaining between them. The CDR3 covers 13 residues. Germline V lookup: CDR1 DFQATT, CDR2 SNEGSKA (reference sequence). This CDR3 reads CSARPIGTGELFF. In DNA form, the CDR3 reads TGCAGTGCTAGACCAATTGGGACCGGGGAGCTGTTTTTT.

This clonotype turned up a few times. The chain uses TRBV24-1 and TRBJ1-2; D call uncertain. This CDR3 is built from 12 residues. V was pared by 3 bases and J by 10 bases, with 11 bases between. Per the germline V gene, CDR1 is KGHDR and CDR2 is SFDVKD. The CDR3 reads CATSDIRSYYTF. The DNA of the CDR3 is TGTGCCACCAGTGATATACGGAGCTACTACACCTTC.

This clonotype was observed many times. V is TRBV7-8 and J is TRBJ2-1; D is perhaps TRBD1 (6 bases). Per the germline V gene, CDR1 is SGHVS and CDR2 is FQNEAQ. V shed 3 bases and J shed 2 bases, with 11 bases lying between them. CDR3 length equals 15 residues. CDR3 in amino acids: CASSFNEGAYNEQFF. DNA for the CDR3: TGTGCCAGCAGCTTCAATGAGGGGGCCTACAATGAGCAGTTCTTC.

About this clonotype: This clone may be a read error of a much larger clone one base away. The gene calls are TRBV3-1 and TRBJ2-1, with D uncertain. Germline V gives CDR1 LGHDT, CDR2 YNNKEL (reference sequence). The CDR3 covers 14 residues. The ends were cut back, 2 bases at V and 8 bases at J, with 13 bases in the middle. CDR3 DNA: TGTGCCAGCAGCCAATCAGGCCCTCACGATGAGCAGTTCTTC. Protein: CASSQSGPHDEQFF.

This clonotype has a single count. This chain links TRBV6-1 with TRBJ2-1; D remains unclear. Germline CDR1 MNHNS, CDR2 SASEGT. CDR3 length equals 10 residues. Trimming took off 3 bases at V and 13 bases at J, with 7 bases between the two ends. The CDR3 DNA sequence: TGTGCCAGCAGTGACCGAGCCCAGTTCTTC. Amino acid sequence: CASSDRAQFF.

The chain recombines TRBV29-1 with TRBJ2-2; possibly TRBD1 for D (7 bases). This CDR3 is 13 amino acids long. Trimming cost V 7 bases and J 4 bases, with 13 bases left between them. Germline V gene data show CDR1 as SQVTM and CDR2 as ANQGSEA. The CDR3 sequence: CSARQGGTGELFF. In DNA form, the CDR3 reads TGCAGCGCTCGACAGGGAGGCACCGGGGAGCTGTTTTTT.

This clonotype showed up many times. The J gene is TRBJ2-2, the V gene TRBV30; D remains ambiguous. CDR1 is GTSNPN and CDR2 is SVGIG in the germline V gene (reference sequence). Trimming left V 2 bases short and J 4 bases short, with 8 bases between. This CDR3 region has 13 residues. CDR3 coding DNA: TGTGCCTGGAGTCTCCTGGGCACCGGGGAGCTGTTTTTT. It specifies CAWSLLGTGELFF.

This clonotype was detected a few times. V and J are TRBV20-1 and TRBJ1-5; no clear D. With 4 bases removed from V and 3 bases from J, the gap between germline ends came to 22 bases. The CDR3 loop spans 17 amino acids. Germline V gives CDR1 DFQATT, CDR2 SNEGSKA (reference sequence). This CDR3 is CSAIPQNLDGYNQPQHF. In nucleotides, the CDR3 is TGCAGTGCTATCCCGCAAAACCTGGACGGTTACAATCAGCCCCAGCATTTT.

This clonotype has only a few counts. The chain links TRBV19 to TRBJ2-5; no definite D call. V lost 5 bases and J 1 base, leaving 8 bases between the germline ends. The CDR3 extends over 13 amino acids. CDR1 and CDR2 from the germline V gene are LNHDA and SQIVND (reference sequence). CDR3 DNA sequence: TGTGCCAGTAGTGCGAGGCTCCAAGAGACCCAGTACTTC. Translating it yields CASSARLQETQYF.

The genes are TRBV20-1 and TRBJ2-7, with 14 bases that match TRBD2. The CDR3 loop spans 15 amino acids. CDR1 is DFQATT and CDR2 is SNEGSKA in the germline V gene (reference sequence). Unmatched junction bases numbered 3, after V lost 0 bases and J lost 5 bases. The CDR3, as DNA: TGCAGTGCTAGAGAAGGGACTAGCGGGAGAAACGAGCAGTACTTC. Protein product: CSAREGTSGRNEQYF.

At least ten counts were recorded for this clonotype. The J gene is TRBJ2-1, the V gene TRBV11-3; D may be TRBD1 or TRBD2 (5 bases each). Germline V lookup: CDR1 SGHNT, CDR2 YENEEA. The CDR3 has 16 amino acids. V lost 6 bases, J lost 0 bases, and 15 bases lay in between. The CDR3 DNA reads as TGTGCCAGCAGAAATCCCGGGGACGTCTCCTACAATGAGCAGTTCTTC. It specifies CASRNPGDVSYNEQFF. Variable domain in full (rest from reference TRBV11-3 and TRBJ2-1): EAGVVQSPRYKIIEKKQPVAFWCNPISGHNTLYWYLQNLGQGPELLIRYENEEAVDDSQLPKDRFSAERLKGVDSTLKIQPAELGDSAVYLCASRNPGDVSYNEQFFGPGTRLTVL.

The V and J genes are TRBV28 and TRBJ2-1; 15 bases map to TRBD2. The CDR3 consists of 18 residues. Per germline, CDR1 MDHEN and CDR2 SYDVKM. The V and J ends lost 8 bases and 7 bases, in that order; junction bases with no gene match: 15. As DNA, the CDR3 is TGTGCCAGCTTGCCGGGACAACGGACTAGCGGGAGGGGGAATGAGCAGTTCTTC. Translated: CASLPGQRTSGRGNEQFF.

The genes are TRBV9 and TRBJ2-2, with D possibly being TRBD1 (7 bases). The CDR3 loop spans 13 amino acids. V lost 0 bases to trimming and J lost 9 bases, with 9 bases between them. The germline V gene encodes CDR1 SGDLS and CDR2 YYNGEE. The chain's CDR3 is CASSVAGGRELFF. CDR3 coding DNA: TGTGCCAGCAGCGTAGCAGGGGGGAGGGAGCTGTTTTTT.